Sequencing of this T cell receptor (beta chain) was carried out in a study of CD8+ T cells in alopecia areata. There are a few counts of this clone. Its antigen is unidentified. Extracted from the samples, RNA was reverse transcribed into cDNA to serve as the sequencing template. The method was immunoSEQ multiplex PCR; TCRdb's version includes in-frame clones alone and lacks a portion of them. The sample lists around 160,000 clones; around 47% were seen once. Peripheral blood, together with lesional scalp punch biopsies, was collected from alopecia areata patients. General study points: Unlike in mice, where it was clearer, TCR sharing across patients was less clear, possibly HLA-related.

The CDR3 length is 13 residues. The V and J ends lost 7 bases and 3 bases respectively, with 15 bases between them. Germline CDR1 is SQVTM and CDR2 is ANQGSEA. This sequence originates from a human donor with alopecia areata. The sequenced sample was CD4+ T cells sorted from blood. V is TRBV29-1 and J is TRBJ1-1; no reliable D call. The CDR3 loop reads CSAASSLDTEAFF. CDR3 DNA: TGCAGCGCTGCAAGTTCCCTGGACACTGAAGCTTTCTTT.